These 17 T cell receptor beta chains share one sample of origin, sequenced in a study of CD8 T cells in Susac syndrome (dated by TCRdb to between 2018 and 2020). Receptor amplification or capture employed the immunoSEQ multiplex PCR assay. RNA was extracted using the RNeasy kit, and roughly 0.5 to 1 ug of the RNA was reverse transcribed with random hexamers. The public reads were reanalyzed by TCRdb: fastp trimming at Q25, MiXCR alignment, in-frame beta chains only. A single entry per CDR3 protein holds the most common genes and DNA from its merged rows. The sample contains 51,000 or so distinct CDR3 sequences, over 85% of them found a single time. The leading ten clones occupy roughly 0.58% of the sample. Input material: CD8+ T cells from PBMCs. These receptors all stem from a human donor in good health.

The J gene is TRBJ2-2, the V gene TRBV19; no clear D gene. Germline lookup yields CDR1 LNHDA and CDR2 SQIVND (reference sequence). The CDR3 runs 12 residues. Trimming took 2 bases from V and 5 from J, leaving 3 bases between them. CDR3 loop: CASSIRTGELFF. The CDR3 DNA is TGTGCCAGTAGTATACGTACCGGGGAGCTGTTTTTT.

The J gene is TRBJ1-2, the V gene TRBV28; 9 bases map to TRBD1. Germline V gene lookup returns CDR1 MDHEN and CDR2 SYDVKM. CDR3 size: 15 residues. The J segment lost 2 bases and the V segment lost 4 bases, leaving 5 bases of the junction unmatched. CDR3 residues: CASSWDREINYGYTF. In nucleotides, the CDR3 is TGTGCCAGCAGTTGGGACAGGGAAATAAACTATGGCTACACCTTC.

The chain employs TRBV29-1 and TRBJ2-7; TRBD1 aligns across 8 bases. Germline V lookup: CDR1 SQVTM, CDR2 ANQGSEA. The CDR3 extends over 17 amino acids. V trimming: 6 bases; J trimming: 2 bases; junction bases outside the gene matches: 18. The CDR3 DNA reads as TGCAGCGTCACTGACACAGGGGGGCCAGGGGGTACCTACGAGCAGTACTTC. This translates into CSVTDTGGPGGTYEQYF.

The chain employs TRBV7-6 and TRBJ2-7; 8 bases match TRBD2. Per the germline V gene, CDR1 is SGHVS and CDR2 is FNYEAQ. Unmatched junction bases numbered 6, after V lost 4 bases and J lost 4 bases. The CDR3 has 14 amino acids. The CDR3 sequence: CASSSGAGEYEQYF. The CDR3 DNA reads TGTGCCAGCAGCTCCGGAGCGGGAGAGTACGAGCAGTACTTC.

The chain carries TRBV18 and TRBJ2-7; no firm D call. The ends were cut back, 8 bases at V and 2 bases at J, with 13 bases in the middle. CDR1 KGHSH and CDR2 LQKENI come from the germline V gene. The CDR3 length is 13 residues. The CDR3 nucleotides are TGTGCCAGCACGTCGTCAGAGACCTACGAGCAGTACTTC. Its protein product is CASTSSETYEQYF.

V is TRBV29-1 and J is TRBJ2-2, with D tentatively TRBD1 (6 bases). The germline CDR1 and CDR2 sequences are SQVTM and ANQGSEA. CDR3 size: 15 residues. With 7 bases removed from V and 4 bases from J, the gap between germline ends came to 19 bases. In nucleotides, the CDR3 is TGCAGCGCCCGACCCCAGGGGCGTCTCACCGGGGAGCTGTTTTTT. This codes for CSARPQGRLTGELFF.

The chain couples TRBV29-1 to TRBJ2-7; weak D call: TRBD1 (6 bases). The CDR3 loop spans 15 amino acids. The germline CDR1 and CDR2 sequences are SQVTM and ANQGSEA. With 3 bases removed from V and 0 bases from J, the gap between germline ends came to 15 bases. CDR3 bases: TGCAGCGTTGAGGCCACGACAGGTCTCTCCTACGAGCAGTACTTC. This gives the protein CSVEATTGLSYEQYF.

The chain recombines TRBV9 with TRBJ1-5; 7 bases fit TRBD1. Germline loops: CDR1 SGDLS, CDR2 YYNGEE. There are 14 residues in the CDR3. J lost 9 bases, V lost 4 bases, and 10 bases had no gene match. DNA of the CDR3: TGTGCCAGCAGCCTCGGGGCAGGGGGGTCGCCCCAGCATTTT. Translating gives CASSLGAGGSPQHF.

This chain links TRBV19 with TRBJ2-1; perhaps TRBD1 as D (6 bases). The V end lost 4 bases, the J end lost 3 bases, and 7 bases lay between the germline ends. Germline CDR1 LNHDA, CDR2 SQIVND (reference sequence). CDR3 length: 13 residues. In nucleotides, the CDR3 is TGTGCCAGTAGTACGGACAGCTACAATGAGCAGTTCTTC. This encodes CASSTDSYNEQFF. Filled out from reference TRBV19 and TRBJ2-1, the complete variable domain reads DGGITQSPKYLFRKEGQNVTLSCEQNLNHDAMYWYRQDPGQGLRLIYYSQIVNDFQKGDIAEGYSVSREKKESFPLTVTSAQKNPTAFYLCASSTDSYNEQFFGPGTRLTVL.

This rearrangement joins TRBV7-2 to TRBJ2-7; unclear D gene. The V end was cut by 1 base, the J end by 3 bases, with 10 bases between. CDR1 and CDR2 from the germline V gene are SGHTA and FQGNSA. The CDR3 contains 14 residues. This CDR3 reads CASSLGEFGYEQYF. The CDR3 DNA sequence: TGTGCCAGCAGCTTAGGAGAGTTTGGCTACGAGCAGTACTTC.

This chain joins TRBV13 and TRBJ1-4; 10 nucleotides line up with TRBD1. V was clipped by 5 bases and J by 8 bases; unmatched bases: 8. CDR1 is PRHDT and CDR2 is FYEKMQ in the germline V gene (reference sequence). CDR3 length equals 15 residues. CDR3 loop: CASSLRQGAEEKLFF. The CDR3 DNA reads TGTGCCAGCAGCCTAAGACAGGGGGCAGAAGAAAAACTGTTTTTT.

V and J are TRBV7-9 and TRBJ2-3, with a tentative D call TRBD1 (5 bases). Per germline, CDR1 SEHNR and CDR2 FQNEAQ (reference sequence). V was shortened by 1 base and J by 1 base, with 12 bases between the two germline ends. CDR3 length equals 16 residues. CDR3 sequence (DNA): TGTGCCAGCAGCTTAGGGCAGGGTGATGGCACAGATACGCAGTATTTT. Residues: CASSLGQGDGTDTQYF.

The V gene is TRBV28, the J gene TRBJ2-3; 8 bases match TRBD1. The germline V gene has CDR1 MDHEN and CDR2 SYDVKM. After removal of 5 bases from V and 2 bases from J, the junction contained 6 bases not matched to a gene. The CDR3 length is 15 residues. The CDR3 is CASSVGQGNTDTQYF. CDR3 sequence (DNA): TGTGCCAGCAGTGTCGGACAGGGAAACACAGATACGCAGTATTTT.

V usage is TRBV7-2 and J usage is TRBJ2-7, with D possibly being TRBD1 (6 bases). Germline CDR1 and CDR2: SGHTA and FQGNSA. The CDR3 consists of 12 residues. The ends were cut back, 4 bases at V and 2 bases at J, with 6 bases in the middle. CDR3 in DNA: TGTGCCAGCAGCTCAGGGGCCTACGAGCAGTACTTC. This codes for CASSSGAYEQYF.

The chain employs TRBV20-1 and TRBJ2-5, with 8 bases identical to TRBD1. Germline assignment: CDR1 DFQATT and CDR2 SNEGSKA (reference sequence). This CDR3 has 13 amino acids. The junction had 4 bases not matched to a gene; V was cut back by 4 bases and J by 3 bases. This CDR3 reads CSANRGSEETQYF. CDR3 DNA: TGCAGTGCTAACAGGGGGTCAGAAGAGACCCAGTACTTC.

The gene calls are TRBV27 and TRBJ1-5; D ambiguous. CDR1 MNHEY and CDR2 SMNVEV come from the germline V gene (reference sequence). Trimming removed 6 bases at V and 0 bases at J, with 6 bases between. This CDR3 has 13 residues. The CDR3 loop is CASRLLSNQPQHF. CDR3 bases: TGTGCCAGCAGACTGCTTAGCAATCAGCCCCAGCATTTT.

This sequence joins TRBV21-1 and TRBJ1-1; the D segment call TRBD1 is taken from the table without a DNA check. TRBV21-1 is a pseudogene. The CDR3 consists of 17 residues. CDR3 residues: CASSTGGTGDYGTEAFF. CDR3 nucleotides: TGTGCCAGCAGCACAGGAGGGACAGGGGATTACGGCACTGAAGCTTTCTTT.